This T cell receptor (beta chain) comes out of a study of blood T cell repertoires in COVID-19. Study background: The United States, Italy and Spain supplied acute and convalescent COVID-19 samples. In each case, the material was cDNA or gDNA derived from T cells, B-cell-depleted T cells, or PBMCs.

Per germline, CDR1 MGHRA and CDR2 YSYEKL. The V and J ends lost 1 base and 0 bases respectively, with 10 bases between them. The CDR3 is 16 residues long. Per the original methods: From reference gene primer amplification, estimates of nucleated cell counts were derived. Clones were read by immunoSEQ multiplex PCR, and TCRdb kept only the in-frame ones, dropping some. The D gene and trimming were derived from the DNA, and the V and J assignments and clone size from that table. The sample includes 170,000 or so clones, 80% to 85% of them seen just once. This TCR was sampled from a man in his late teens or twenties with active or convalescent COVID-19. This chain links TRBV4-1 with TRBJ2-1; no firm D call. Material for sequencing was peripheral blood. The CDR3 region has the DNA TGCGCCAGCAGCCAAGGAATCCGGAGCTCCTACAATGAGCAGTTCTTC. It specifies CASSQGIRSSYNEQFF.